The 23 T cell receptor beta chains in this list originate from one sample, sequenced in a study of CD8 T cells in ankylosing spondylitis. The study, taken as a whole, reports: Roughly 8 highly homologous variants formed a TCR beta motif that appeared characteristic of ankylosing spondylitis blood.

For these receptors, no antigen is known. Each CDR3 protein gets one entry after TCRdb re-called the 5' RACE reads with MiXCR. The sample has almost 400,000 distinct CDR3 sequences, about 20% seen once. The sample was blood, either unsorted or a sorted T cell fraction (not recorded which). These receptors were collected from a male donor with ankylosing spondylitis.

In its sample, this clonotype was seen a few times. This chain connects TRBV20-1 to TRBJ2-5; D is unresolved. Between the trimmed V and J ends, which lost 5 bases and 0 bases, there was a span of 10 bases. Germline V lookup: CDR1 DFQATT, CDR2 SNEGSKA (reference sequence). The CDR3 covers 13 residues. The CDR3 coding sequence is TGCAGTGCTCGTGCGAGATACCAAGAGACCCAGTACTTC. Protein sequence: CSARARYQETQYF.

The J gene is TRBJ1-5, the V gene TRBV6-1; D might be TRBD1 (5 bases). This CDR3 is built from 14 residues. V lost 7 bases, J lost 11 bases, and 21 bases lay in between. Germline loops: CDR1 MNHNS, CDR2 SASEGT. DNA of the CDR3: TGTGCCAGCAATAACGACGGGGGAGGGTTGTCCCAGCATTTT. As protein: CASNNDGGGLSQHF.

Here the CDR3 reads CSASRQRFSGNTIYF. In DNA form, the CDR3 reads TGCAGTGCTAGTCGACAAAGGTTCTCTGGAAACACCATATATTTT. The chain joins TRBV20-1 to TRBJ1-3, with D uncertain. V lost 3 bases to trimming and J lost 0 bases, with 12 bases between them. From germline, CDR1 is DFQATT and CDR2 SNEGSKA (reference sequence). This CDR3 is built from 15 residues.

This clonotype was detected only a few times. The rearrangement links TRBV6-5 to TRBJ2-1, with TRBD2 matching over 13 bases. The V segment lost 4 bases and the J segment 9 bases; nucleotides outside the gene matches: 9. CDR3 length equals 16 residues. In germline, CDR1 is MNHEY, CDR2 SVGAGI. In nucleotides, the CDR3 is TGTGCCAGCAGTTCCCCGGGACTAGCGGGACTGGGTGAGCAGTTCTTC. Its protein is CASSSPGLAGLGEQFF.

The J gene is TRBJ1-2, the V gene TRBV2, with a tentative D call TRBD1 (6 bases). Germline V lookup: CDR1 SNHLY, CDR2 FYNNEI. Trimming removed 0 bases at V and 7 bases at J, with 12 bases between. The CDR3 covers 14 residues. The CDR3 loop reads CASSEARGGGGYTF. The DNA for the CDR3 is TGTGCCAGCAGTGAAGCGCGGGGGGGCGGTGGCTACACCTTC.

CDR3 amino acids: CSATKQGLLEETQYF. As DNA, the CDR3 is TGCAGTGCTACGAAGCAGGGTCTCCTTGAAGAGACCCAGTACTTC. The rearrangement joins TRBV20-1 to TRBJ2-5; tentative D call: TRBD1 (5 bases). This CDR3 comprises 15 residues. The V gene's germline CDR1 is DFQATT and CDR2 SNEGSKA (reference sequence). V was pared by 4 bases and J by 3 bases, with 18 bases between.

J is TRBJ2-1 and V is TRBV6-4; D ambiguous. CDR1 is MRHNA and CDR2 is SNTAGT in the germline V gene. The CDR3 runs 16 residues. V was pared by 1 base and J by 5 bases, with 15 bases between. CDR3 loop: CASSDLFKAPHNEQFF. In DNA form, the CDR3 reads TGTGCCAGCAGTGACTTATTCAAGGCTCCGCACAATGAGCAGTTCTTC.

V is TRBV7-2 and J is TRBJ2-1; tentatively, D is TRBD2 (7 bases). V lost 1 base and J 8 bases, leaving 18 bases between the germline ends. Germline CDR1 is SGHTA and CDR2 is FQGNSA. The CDR3 is made up of 16 amino acids. The CDR3 spells CASSLEGGRVQDEQFF. The CDR3 bases are TGTGCCAGCAGCTTAGAGGGGGGGAGGGTCCAGGATGAGCAGTTCTTC.

The chain recombines TRBV10-3 with TRBJ2-1, with 9 bases aligning to TRBD2. This CDR3 spans 14 amino acids. CDR1 is ENHRY and CDR2 is SYGVKD in the germline V gene. Trimming at V came to 4 bases and at J to 7 bases, leaving 5 bases not matched to a gene. CDR3 bases: TGTGCCATCAGTGGGGCGGGAGGGAAAAATGAGCAGTTCTTC. Protein product: CAISGAGGKNEQFF.

The chain is built from TRBV3-1 and TRBJ2-3; possible D gene TRBD1, 5 bases. V was cut by 6 bases and J by 0 bases, with 7 bases left in between. From germline, CDR1 is LGHDT and CDR2 YNNKEL (reference sequence). The CDR3 runs to 13 residues. CDR3 residues: CASRTASTDTQYF. The CDR3 bases are TGTGCCAGCAGGACAGCTAGCACAGATACGCAGTATTTT.

This clonotype was counted many times. The rearrangement links TRBV4-2 to TRBJ2-3; D remains ambiguous. Germline CDR1 and CDR2: LGHNA and YNFKEQ. The CDR3 loop spans 16 amino acids. With 1 base removed from V and 0 bases from J, the gap between germline ends came to 11 bases. In nucleotides, the CDR3 is TGTGCCAGCAGCCAAGCAAGTTTCACTAGCACAGATACGCAGTATTTT. Translated, it gives CASSQASFTSTDTQYF.

The table lists this clonotype with a few counts. Germline is not matched at one junction end, which may reflect a read error. The rearrangement links TRBV7-8 to TRBJ2-1, with a possible D match to TRBD1 (6 bases). The CDR3 loop spans 19 amino acids. CDR1 and CDR2 from the germline V gene are SGHVS and FQNEAQ. CDR3 nucleotides: TGTGCCAGCAGCTTAAGTCACAGGGTTGCTAGCTACTCCTACAATGAGCGGTTCTTC. Protein: CASSLSHRVASYSYNERFF.

The genes are TRBV20-1 and TRBJ1-4; the D gene is possibly TRBD1 (6 bases). The CDR3 totals 13 residues. In germline, CDR1 is DFQATT, CDR2 SNEGSKA (reference sequence). The ends were cut back, 8 bases at V and 2 bases at J, with 12 bases in the middle. The DNA for the CDR3 is TGCAGTTCTACCGACAGGACTAATGAAAAACTGTTTTTT. It codes for CSSTDRTNEKLFF.

The chain has TRBV5-1 and TRBJ2-3; 9 bases align to TRBD1. The CDR3 is 16 amino acids. CDR1 SGHRS and CDR2 YFSETQ come from the germline V gene. V dropped 0 bases and J dropped 5; count of bases not matched to a gene: 7. CDR3 region: CASSLDAQGAVDTQYF. The CDR3 region has the DNA TGCGCCAGCAGCTTGGACGCACAGGGGGCTGTAGATACGCAGTATTTT.

The chain is built from TRBV5-1 and TRBJ2-2; TRBD1 matches 9 bases. Unmatched junction bases numbered 5, after V lost 5 bases and J lost 0 bases. The CDR3 consists of 16 residues. CDR1 is SGHRS, CDR2 YFSETQ, per germline. CDR3 loop: CASRPTGGANTGELFF. The CDR3 DNA follows: TGCGCCAGCAGACCGACAGGGGGTGCGAACACCGGGGAGCTGTTTTTT.

The chain uses TRBV5-1 and TRBJ2-6, with 9 bases aligning to TRBD1. The junction had 5 bases not matched to a gene; V was cut back by 7 bases and J by 0 bases. This CDR3 has 16 amino acids. CDR1 is SGHRS, CDR2 YFSETQ, per germline. The CDR3 coding sequence is TGCGCCAGCGGACGGACAGGGGACTCTGGGGCCAACGTCCTGACTTTC. Its translation: CASGRTGDSGANVLTF.

This clonotype was picked up a small number of times. The V and J genes are TRBV6-1 and TRBJ2-2; unclear D gene. V was clipped by 5 bases and J by 0 bases, with 10 bases between them. Germline CDR1 reads MNHNS; CDR2 reads SASEGT. The CDR3 runs to 15 residues. CDR3 nucleotides: TGTGCCAGCAGTCCTCCGGGCTCGAACACCGGGGAGCTGTTTTTT. This gives the protein CASSPPGSNTGELFF.

The chain recombines TRBV9 with TRBJ1-4; TRBD1 is a possible D gene (5 bases). CDR1 is SGDLS and CDR2 is YYNGEE in the germline V gene. The V end lost 6 bases, the J end lost 4 bases, and 40 bases lay between the germline ends. This CDR3 comprises 23 residues. The CDR3: CASTDLRDAVPGKLTEVNEKLFF. In nucleotides, the CDR3 is TGTGCCAGCACCGATCTCCGGGACGCCGTCCCCGGGAAGCTGACCGAAGTTAATGAAAAACTGTTTTTT.

This clonotype turned up a few times. The chain has TRBV12-3 or TRBV12-4 and TRBJ2-4, with 15 bases aligning to TRBD2. With V trimmed by 5 bases and J by 0 bases, 5 bases remained unmatched. The CDR3 contains 18 residues. In DNA form, the CDR3 reads TGTGCCAGCAGTCCGGGACTAGCGGGAGGAGTAGCCAAAAACATTCAGTACTTC. It is translated as CASSPGLAGGVAKNIQYF.

This clonotype was counted only a few times. J is TRBJ2-1 and V is TRBV6-2 or TRBV6-3, with a tentative D call TRBD2 (7 bases). Germline lookup yields CDR1 MNHEY and CDR2 SVGEGT. This CDR3 contains 13 residues. V lost 7 bases to trimming and J lost 10 bases, with 17 bases between them. The CDR3 DNA is TGTGCCAGCAAGGAGGGAGGGCAGGGGGAGCAGTTCTTC. This encodes CASKEGGQGEQFF.

This clonotype was observed a handful of times. The chain combines TRBV5-1 with TRBJ2-1; D is possibly TRBD2 (6 bases). Trimming took 2 bases from V and 7 from J, leaving 13 bases between them. Germline CDR1 reads SGHRS; CDR2 reads YFSETQ. The CDR3 covers 14 residues. The CDR3 spells CASSFYGRGNEQFF. The CDR3 DNA follows: TGCGCCAGCAGCTTCTACGGGAGAGGGAATGAGCAGTTCTTC.

The chain has TRBV5-4 and TRBJ2-6, with a tentative D call TRBD2 (6 bases). The CDR3 is made up of 17 amino acids. The V end lost 0 bases, the J end lost 2 bases, and 12 bases lay between the germline ends. Germline assignment: CDR1 SGHNT and CDR2 YYREEE (reference sequence). CDR3 DNA: TGTGCCAGCAGCTTGGTTGGAGGGCTCCCTGGGGCCAACGTCCTGACTTTC. Protein sequence: CASSLVGGLPGANVLTF.

This clonotype showed up just a few times. The chain carries TRBV2 and TRBJ2-1; D uncertain. CDR3 length: 15 residues. Germline CDR1 is SNHLY and CDR2 is FYNNEI. V lost 4 bases to trimming and J lost 0 bases, with 10 bases between them. The CDR3 spells CASSGGRSSYNEQFF. CDR3 bases: TGTGCCAGCAGTGGTGGCAGAAGCTCCTACAATGAGCAGTTCTTC.